This T cell receptor beta chain is drawn from a study of identical twins. CDR3 length: 15 residues. Germline CDR1 reads MNHNS; CDR2 reads SASEGT. V was pared by 11 bases and J by 4 bases, with 22 bases between. TCRdb itself ran the 5' RACE reads through MiXCR, one entry per CDR3 protein. The table includes 410,000 or so distinct CDR3 sequences, about 18% detected once. The gene calls are TRBV6-1 and TRBJ2-3, with a weak D call TRBD1 (5 bases). The sequenced sample was naive T cells sorted from blood. This sequence was found in a man aged 50 to 59 in good health. As DNA, the CDR3 is TGTGCCTCCCGAACATCGCTAGGGGCCGCAGATACGCAGTATTTT. Encoded protein: CASRTSLGAADTQYF.